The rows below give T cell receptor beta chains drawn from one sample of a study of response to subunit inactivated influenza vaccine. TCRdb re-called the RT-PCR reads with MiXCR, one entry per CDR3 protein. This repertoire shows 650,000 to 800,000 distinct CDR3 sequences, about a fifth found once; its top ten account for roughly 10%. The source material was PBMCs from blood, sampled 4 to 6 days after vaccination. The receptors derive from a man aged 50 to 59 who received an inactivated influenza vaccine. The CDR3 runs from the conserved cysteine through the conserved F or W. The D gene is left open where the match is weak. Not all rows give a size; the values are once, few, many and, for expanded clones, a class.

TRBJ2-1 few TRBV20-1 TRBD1 TGCAGTGCAAGACAGGGTCCCTTCGGGCAATATGAGCAGTTCTTC CSARQGPFGQYEQFF
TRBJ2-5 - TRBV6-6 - TGTGCCAGCACCCGGAGTGCCTTGGAGACCCAGTACTTC CASTRSALETQYF
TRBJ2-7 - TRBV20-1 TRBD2 TGCAGTGCTAGAGAAGAACCTAGCGGGAGGGCCCTCGAGCAGTACTTC CSAREEPSGRALEQYF
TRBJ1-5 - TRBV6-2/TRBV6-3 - TGTGCCAGCAGTTACTTTAATACCTTCAATCAGCCCCAGCATTTT CASSYFNTFNQPQHF
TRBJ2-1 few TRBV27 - TGTGCCAGCAGTTTCCTGGCCGAGCAGTTCTTC CASSFLAEQFF
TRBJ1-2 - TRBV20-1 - TGCAGTGCTAGAGTAGTTCAGGGTGGCTATGGCTACACCTTC CSARVVQGGYGYTF
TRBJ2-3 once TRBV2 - TGTGCCAGCAGTGAAGAGGGGAGGGGGCGGCCACTTTCAGATACGCAGTATTTT CASSEEGRGRPLSDTQYF
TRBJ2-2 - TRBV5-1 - TGCGCCAGCGCGATGCAAATTCTCACCGGGGAGCTGTTTTTT CASAMQILTGELFF
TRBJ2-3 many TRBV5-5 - TGTGCCAGCAGCTTGGAGGCGACAGATACGCAGTATTTT CASSLEATDTQYF
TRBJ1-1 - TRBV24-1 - TGTGCCACCAGGGCGAGTGGCGAACCTGAAGCTTTCTTT CATRASGEPEAFF
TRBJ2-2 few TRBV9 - TGTGCCAGCAGCCCCAGCCAGGGGACCGGGGAGCTGTTTTTT CASSPSQGTGELFF
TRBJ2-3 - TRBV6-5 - TGTGCCAGCAGTTCTCAGACTCTTTCAGATACGCAGTATTTT CASSSQTLSDTQYF
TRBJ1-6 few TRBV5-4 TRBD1 TGTGCCAGCAGCTTGGTTGGACAGGGGGTTTCACCCCTCCACTTT CASSLVGQGVSPLHF
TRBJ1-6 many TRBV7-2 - TGTGCCAGCAGCTTATCGGGAACCCCATACAATTCACCCCTCCACTTT CASSLSGTPYNSPLHF
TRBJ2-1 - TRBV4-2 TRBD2 TGTGCCAGCAGCCAAGATCTCCTAGCGGGAGTGCGTGAGCAGTTCTTC CASSQDLLAGVREQFF
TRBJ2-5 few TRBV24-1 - TGTGCCACCAGTGATTCAGGGATTTTAGAGACCCAGTACTTC CATSDSGILETQYF
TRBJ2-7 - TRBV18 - TGTGCCAGCTCACCAGAGTCCCGACGATGGTACGAGCAGTACTTC CASSPESRRWYEQYF
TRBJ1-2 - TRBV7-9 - TGTGCCAGCAGCGCCCCTAAAGGGTTAGGGGGCTATGGCTACACCTTC CASSAPKGLGGYGYTF
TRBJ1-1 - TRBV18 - TGTGCCAGCTCACCCATCCCGGGCCCGAGCACTGAAGCTTTCTTT CASSPIPGPSTEAFF
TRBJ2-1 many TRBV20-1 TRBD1 TGCAGTGCTAGAGTAGGGACAGGGGTCACCAATGAGCAGTTCTTC CSARVGTGVTNEQFF
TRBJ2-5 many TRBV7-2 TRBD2 TGTGCCAGCAGCCCAGCGGGGGAGACCCAGTACTTC CASSPAGETQYF
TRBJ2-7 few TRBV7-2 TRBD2 TGTGCCAGCAGCCCCCGAGCTAGCGGGGTCTACGAGCAGTACTTC CASSPRASGVYEQYF
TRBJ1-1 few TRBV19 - TGTGCCAGTAGGAAGGCGGCATCTGAAGCTTTCTTT CASRKAASEAFF
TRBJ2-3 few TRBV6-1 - TGTGCCTTCTCCGGGGCTTTCGGGGGAGATACGCAGTATTTT CAFSGAFGGDTQYF
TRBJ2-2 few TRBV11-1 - TGTGCCAGCAGCTTAGCGCGAGATAACAGGGTGAACACCGGGGAGCTGTTTTTT CASSLARDNRVNTGELFF
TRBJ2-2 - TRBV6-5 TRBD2 TGTGCCAGCAGTTACAGTACTAGCGGGAGTAGTGGGTCCGGGGAGCTGTTTTTT CASSYSTSGSSGSGELFF
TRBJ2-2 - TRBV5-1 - TGCGCCAGCAGCTTATTAGCCCAACTAGCCGGGGAGCTGTTTTTT CASSLLAQLAGELFF
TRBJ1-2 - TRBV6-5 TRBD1 TGTGCCAGCAGTTATTCTACCGGGACAGCTAACTATGGCTACACCTTC CASSYSTGTANYGYTF
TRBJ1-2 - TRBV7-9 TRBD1 TGTGCCAGCAGCCAGGACAGGGGGTTTATCCATGGCTACACCTTC CASSQDRGFIHGYTF
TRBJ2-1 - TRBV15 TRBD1 TGTGCCACCAGCATTCGACAGGGCACGCAGCAGTTCTTC CATSIRQGTQQFF
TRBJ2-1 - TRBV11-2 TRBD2 TGTGCCAGCAGCTTAAGACCGGGACTAGCGGGAGCAGACGGCAATGAGCAGTTCTTC CASSLRPGLAGADGNEQFF
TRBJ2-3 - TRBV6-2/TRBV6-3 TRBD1 TGTGCCAGCAGGGCCGGGACAGGGGGGGACACAGATACGCAGTATTTT CASRAGTGGDTDTQYF